A single T cell receptor (beta chain) is shown here with its context. The data were taken from a study of blood T cell repertoires in COVID-19. Study in general: The United States, Italy and Spain were the sources of the acute and convalescent COVID-19 samples.

Original processing notes: Estimated nucleated cell counts came from reference gene primer amplification. Using immunoSEQ multiplex PCR, the repertoire was profiled, and TCRdb retains in-frame clones only, with some absent. Clonal size and the V and J genes are those of that table, whereas D and trimming came from the DNA. This table holds about 170,000 clones, roughly 90% found once. Unmatched junction bases numbered 7, after V lost 6 bases and J lost 6 bases. The CDR3 is 14 residues long. CDR1 is LNHNV, CDR2 YYDKDF, per germline (reference sequence). The source material was peripheral blood. The V gene is TRBV15, the J gene TRBJ2-2, with TRBD2 matching over 7 bases. This clonotype originated in a man between 45 and 60 years old with acute or convalescent COVID-19. The CDR3: CATRLGGVSGELFF. The CDR3 region has the DNA TGTGCCACCAGGCTTGGGGGGGTCTCCGGGGAGCTGTTTTTT.